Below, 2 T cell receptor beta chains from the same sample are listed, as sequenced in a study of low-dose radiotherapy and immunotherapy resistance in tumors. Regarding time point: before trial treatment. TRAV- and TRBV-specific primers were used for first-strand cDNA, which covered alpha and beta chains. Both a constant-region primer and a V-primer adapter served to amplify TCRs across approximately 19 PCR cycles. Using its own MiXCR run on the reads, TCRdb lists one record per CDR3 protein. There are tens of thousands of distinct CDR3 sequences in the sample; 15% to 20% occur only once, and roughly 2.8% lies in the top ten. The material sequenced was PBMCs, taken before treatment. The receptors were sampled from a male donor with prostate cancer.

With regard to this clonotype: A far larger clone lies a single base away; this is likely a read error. CDR3 sequence reads: CASKRGGLAVTQYF. The CDR3 region has the DNA TGTGCCAGCAAGCGGGGGGGCCTCGCAGTTACGCAGTATTTT. The genes are TRBV5-3 and TRBJ2-3; the match to TRBD2 covers 10 bases. TRBV5-3 is an ORF, and what it does is uncertain. Trimming took 8 bases from V and 8 from J; bases not matched to a gene: 11. This CDR3 has 14 amino acids.

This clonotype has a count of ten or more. CDR3 bases: TGTGCTAGTGGCCCGACAGGAGGCACCGGGGAGCTGTTTTTT. It specifies CASGPTGGTGELFF. This rearrangement joins TRBV12-5 to TRBJ2-2; TRBD1 might be the D (6 bases). V was clipped by 6 bases and J by 4 bases, with 12 bases between them. The CDR3 loop spans 14 amino acids. Germline CDR1 LGHNT, CDR2 FRNRAP.